The TCR beta chain under discussion was sequenced for a study of shared clonotypes between healthy human individuals. Authors' data handling: Quality scores were absent from the junction-only immunoSEQ sequences, so filtering differed. The method was immunoSEQ multiplex PCR; TCRdb's version includes in-frame clones alone and lacks a portion of them. That table furnishes V, J and clone size, whereas the DNA furnished D and trimming. Seen here are fewer than 850,000 clones, about 90% observed once, and the top ten hold 34%. To note about this clone: Its antigen is unidentified.

Overall study results and limits: Sorted-subset sequencing, rarefaction showed, was incomplete despite large depth. Naive subsets typically showed greater estimated richness than memory subsets.

V lost 5 bases and J 2 bases, leaving 12 bases between the germline ends. Per germline, CDR1 SEHNR and CDR2 FQNEAQ (reference sequence). This CDR3 contains 14 residues. Sequenced input: memory CD8+ T cells from PBMCs. Subset defined: CD45RO+ cells pooled with CCR7-negative TemRA cells. The sequence came from a young man in good health. Some clones in this sample may be carry-over from other donors' samples. V is TRBV7-9 and J is TRBJ1-2, with D possibly TRBD1 on 6 matching bases. This CDR3 reads CASSGGGGNYGYTF. In DNA, the CDR3 is TGTGCCAGCAGCGGGGGCGGCGGGAACTATGGCTACACCTTC.